This T cell receptor (beta chain) was observed in a study of cytomegalovirus exposure and HLA in healthy donors. The study's findings and limits: An ancestry cluster, one associated with Asian ancestry, reportedly showed fewer N-insertions than the 666-donor mean in a later analysis.

It was with 60 Vbeta and 13 Jbeta primers that the PCR ran. Here immunoSEQ multiplex PCR was the method, and the copy in TCRdb shows in-frame clones only, minus some. The top ten clones hold roughly 2% of a sample with a few hundred thousand clones, 75% to 80% of them seen once. The germline V gene encodes CDR1 KGHSH and CDR2 LQKENI. This CDR3 is built from 14 residues. Trimming took 0 bases from V and 7 from J, leaving 13 bases between them. Comments on this clone: The antigen remains unidentified.

This TCR was sampled from a man aged 18 to 30 in good health and CMV-seronegative. Sequenced: PBMCs. This chain connects TRBV18 to TRBJ2-7; D is perhaps TRBD1 (6 bases). CDR3 bases: TGTGCCAGCTCACCACCGGCAGGGGTTTGGGAGCAGTACTTC. It specifies CASSPPAGVWEQYF.